This TCR beta chain appears in the sequencing data of a study of CD8+ T cells in alopecia areata. The ends were cut back, 1 base at V and 9 bases at J, with 19 bases in the middle. Per germline, CDR1 SGHDT and CDR2 YYEEEE. The CDR3 length is 15 residues. Treatment specified: oral pan-JAK inhibitor, 5-10 mg twice daily. Both peripheral blood and punch biopsies of lesional scalp skin were obtained from patients who had alopecia areata. Extracted from the samples, RNA was reverse transcribed into cDNA to serve as the sequencing template. Assay: immunoSEQ multiplex PCR; the TCRdb copy retains only in-frame clones and omits some. This sample has 150,000 to 200,000 clones, with about 71% found just once. This clone has a handful of counts. Its matching antigen is unknown. Study-wide results and caveats: Among the 100 top clones, expanded CD8+ clones, like scalp clonality, were significantly decreased by tofacitinib. Mice showed clearer TCR sharing than patients did, a gap that was possibly HLA-related. Among the cells sequenced in scalp samples are also the resident alphabeta T cells of normal skin.

The source is a human donor with alopecia areata. Here the sequenced sample was CD4+ T cells sorted from blood, taken at week 4, from a patient treated with tofacitinib. This chain joins TRBV5-6 and TRBJ2-5; D could derive from TRBD1 or TRBD2 (5 bases each). The CDR3 spells CASSLSPAGLGAQYF. As DNA, the CDR3 is TGTGCCAGCAGCTTGTCGCCGGCAGGACTGGGGGCCCAGTACTTC.